Listed below are T cell receptor beta chains from one sample, sequenced in a study of cytomegalovirus exposure and HLA in healthy donors. The repertoire was sequenced with immunoSEQ multiplex PCR; TCRdb's copy has only in-frame clones and lacks some. The repertoire includes around 97,000 clones, 81% of them detected once, and approximately 5.4% sits in the top ten. Sequencing was performed on PBMCs. The receptors come from a man aged 40-55 years in good health and CMV-seropositive. Each CDR3 is given with its conserved first and last residue. The D gene is left open where the match is weak. A row's size may be missing; if present it is once, few, many or a size class.

v_call	j_call	d_call	clone_size	cdr3_aa	cdr3_nt
TRBV7-9	TRBJ1-1	.	.	CASSPWGGVNTEAFF	TGTGCCAGCAGCCCTTGGGGAGGCGTGAACACTGAAGCTTTCTTT
TRBV2	TRBJ2-5	TRBD1	.	CASVWDSPQETQYF	TGTGCCAGCGTTTGGGACAGCCCCCAAGAGACCCAGTACTTC
TRBV11-2	TRBJ2-3	.	few	CASSWTPPDTQYF	TGTGCCAGCAGCTGGACTCCCCCAGATACGCAGTATTTT
TRBV18	TRBJ1-2	.	.	CASSPQGQYGYTF	TGTGCCAGCTCACCTCAGGGTCAGTATGGCTACACCTTC
TRBV7-6	TRBJ1-1	.	.	CASSLTGKRDTEAFF	TGTGCCAGCAGCCTTACAGGGAAGAGGGACACTGAAGCTTTCTTT
TRBV5-6	TRBJ1-1	.	.	CASSWAGGNTEAFF	TGTGCCAGCAGCTGGGCCGGAGGGAACACTGAAGCTTTCTTT
TRBV4-1	TRBJ2-1	.	.	CASSQDRAAEQFF	TGTGCCAGCAGCCAAGATCGAGCCGCTGAGCAGTTCTTC
TRBV5-1	TRBJ2-3	TRBD1	.	CASSSEQGRLTDTQYF	TGCGCCAGCAGCTCAGAACAGGGGCGGCTCACAGATACGCAGTATTTT
TRBV4-1	TRBJ2-5	.	.	CASGQGVQETQYF	TGCGCCAGCGGACAAGGAGTCCAAGAGACCCAGTACTTC
TRBV5-6	TRBJ2-1	TRBD2	few	CASSPGVSWRGAYNEQFF	TGTGCCAGCAGCCCCGGAGTTAGTTGGCGGGGGGCTTACAATGAGCAGTTCTTC
TRBV19	TRBJ1-1	.	few	CASSSGATPGNTEAFF	TGTGCCAGTAGTAGCGGGGCAACCCCGGGGAACACTGAAGCTTTCTTT
TRBV30	TRBJ1-2	TRBD1	few	CAWSVGLHRGDGYTF	TGTGCCTGGAGTGTAGGGTTGCACAGGGGGGATGGCTACACCTTC
TRBV11-2	TRBJ2-7	.	.	CASSPRWAGEQYF	TGTGCCAGCAGCCCCCGATGGGCGGGCGAGCAGTACTTC
TRBV28	TRBJ2-3	.	.	CASSFGAGTDTQYF	TGTGCCAGCAGTTTTGGGGCAGGGACAGATACGCAGTATTTT
TRBV29-1	TRBJ1-3	TRBD1	.	CSVGGNRGGSGNTIYF	TGCAGCGTTGGAGGTAACAGGGGCGGCTCTGGAAACACCATATATTTT
TRBV27	TRBJ2-7	TRBD2	.	CASSSGLAGPSYEQYF	TGTGCCAGCAGTTCGGGACTAGCGGGCCCTTCCTACGAGCAGTACTTC
TRBV7-8	TRBJ2-5	TRBD2	once	CASSLGTSGVSWGETQYF	TGTGCCAGCAGCTTAGGGACTAGCGGTGTTTCATGGGGAGAGACCCAGTACTTC
TRBV6-1	TRBJ1-4	.	.	CASSSGELFF	TGTGCCAGCAGCAGCGGTGAACTGTTTTTT
TRBV13	TRBJ1-5	TRBD1	few	CASSARQGNQPQHF	TGTGCCAGCAGCGCCAGACAGGGGAATCAGCCCCAGCATTTT
TRBV15	TRBJ1-4	.	few	CATSRGSQSREKLFF	TGTGCCACCAGCAGGGGCTCTCAGAGCCGGGAAAAACTGTTTTTT
TRBV5-5	TRBJ1-1	.	.	CASSQDTLNTEAFF	TGTGCCAGCAGCCAGGACACCCTGAACACTGAAGCTTTCTTT
TRBV30	TRBJ1-5	TRBD1	once	CAWSPPGQGVKQPQHF	TGTGCCTGGAGTCCCCCGGGACAGGGAGTAAAACAGCCCCAGCATTTT
TRBV15	TRBJ2-7	.	.	CATSRDTGEQYF	TGTGCCACCAGCAGGGACACTGGGGAGCAGTACTTC
TRBV18	TRBJ2-5	TRBD2	once	CASSPGLAGIRQETQYF	TGTGCCAGCTCACCGGGACTAGCGGGAATCCGTCAGGAGACCCAGTACTTC
TRBV2	TRBJ2-2	TRBD1	.	CASSRSGTANTGELFF	TGTGCCAGCAGTCGATCCGGGACAGCGAACACCGGGGAGCTGTTTTTT
TRBV5-6	TRBJ1-2	.	.	CASSLSIDYGYTF	TGTGCCAGCAGCTTATCTATCGACTATGGCTACACCTTC
TRBV6-1	TRBJ2-5	.	.	CASSEGGREETQYF	TGTGCCAGCAGTGAAGGGGGCAGGGAAGAGACCCAGTACTTC
TRBV27	TRBJ2-6	.	.	CASRDTELSGANVLTF	TGTGCCAGCAGAGACACCGAACTCTCTGGGGCCAACGTCCTGACTTTC
TRBV7-7	TRBJ2-5	TRBD2	.	CASSPRGPTSSGRGETQYF	TGTGCCAGCAGCCCCCGGGGTCCGACTAGTAGCGGGCGGGGAGAGACCCAGTACTTC
TRBV4-1	TRBJ2-7	TRBD1	.	CASSPLRRDRVYEQYF	TGCGCCAGCAGCCCCTTACGCCGGGACAGGGTCTACGAGCAGTACTTC
TRBV9	TRBJ1-3	.	.	CASSAGGRSPGSGNTIYF	TGTGCCAGCAGCGCCGGGGGACGCTCTCCCGGTTCTGGAAACACCATATATTTT
TRBV6-1	TRBJ1-3	.	few	CASRSLGTTGNTIYF	TGTGCCAGCAGATCCCTCGGGACAACGGGAAACACCATATATTTT
TRBV5-1	TRBJ1-1	TRBD1	.	CASSLNPGGATEAFF	TGCGCCAGCAGCTTGAACCCAGGGGGCGCGACTGAAGCTTTCTTT
TRBV13	TRBJ1-2	.	.	CASGGGGTYGYTF	TGTGCCAGCGGTGGGGGGGGGACCTATGGCTACACCTTC
TRBV27	TRBJ2-1	TRBD2	.	CASSLGHSGGAYNEQFF	TGTGCCAGCAGTTTGGGTCATAGCGGGGGGGCTTACAATGAGCAGTTCTTC
TRBV7-2	TRBJ2-5	.	.	CASSSTSGETQYF	TGTGCCAGCAGCTCTACTTCGGGAGAGACCCAGTACTTC
TRBV5-1	TRBJ1-1	TRBD1	.	CASSLTQGAKNTEAFF	TGCGCCAGCAGCTTGACTCAGGGGGCGAAGAACACTGAAGCTTTCTTT
TRBV18	TRBJ1-1	.	.	CASSWRGTATEAFF	TGTGCCAGCTCCTGGAGGGGCACAGCCACTGAAGCTTTCTTT
TRBV2	TRBJ2-7	TRBD2	.	CASSERLAGGYEQYF	TGTGCCAGCAGTGAAAGACTAGCGGGGGGGTATGAGCAGTACTTC
TRBV19	TRBJ1-1	TRBD1	.	CASSTPTGGSGNTEAFF	TGTGCCAGTAGTACACCGACAGGGGGCTCGGGAAACACTGAAGCTTTCTTT
TRBV2	TRBJ1-2	TRBD1	.	CASNPGGGFGYTF	TGTGCCAGCAATCCAGGGGGAGGATTTGGCTACACCTTC
TRBV5-1	TRBJ1-1	TRBD1	.	CASRGQGSSTEAFF	TGCGCCAGCAGGGGACAGGGGAGTAGTACTGAAGCTTTCTTT
TRBV5-6	TRBJ1-2	TRBD1	.	CASRESGRGNYGYTF	TGTGCCAGCAGAGAGAGTGGCAGGGGGAACTATGGCTACACCTTC
TRBV4-2	TRBJ1-1	TRBD1	.	CASSRAQTGGTEAFF	TGTGCCAGCAGCCGCGCCCAGACAGGGGGCACTGAAGCTTTCTTT
TRBV2	TRBJ2-7	TRBD2	.	CASTLAGGYEQYF	TGTGCCAGCACCCTAGCGGGAGGGTACGAGCAGTACTTC
TRBV5-4	TRBJ1-2	TRBD1	.	CASRPGQGSYTF	TGTGCCAGCAGACCCGGACAGGGGAGCTACACCTTC
TRBV5-1	TRBJ2-7	TRBD1	.	CASSSSGGPSYEQYF	TGCGCCAGCAGCTCATCAGGGGGTCCATCCTACGAGCAGTACTTC
TRBV7-9	TRBJ1-2	.	.	CSSSLGSGHGYTF	TGTTCCAGCAGCTTAGGTTCAGGCCATGGCTACACCTTC
TRBV19	TRBJ1-2	TRBD1	.	CASSSRDRGLDGYTF	TGTGCCAGTAGTAGCCGGGACAGGGGGCTCGATGGCTACACCTTC
TRBV4-2	TRBJ1-3	TRBD1	.	CASSQYDRGLGNTIYF	TGTGCCAGCAGCCAATATGACAGGGGGCTTGGAAACACCATATATTTT
TRBV10-2	TRBJ2-7	.	.	CASRNPSQTYEQYF	TGCGCCAGCAGGAATCCTAGCCAAACCTACGAGCAGTACTTC
TRBV2	TRBJ2-3	TRBD2	.	CASTLAASTDTQYF	TGTGCCAGCACCCTAGCGGCCAGCACAGATACGCAGTATTTT
TRBV6-5	TRBJ2-7	.	once	CASSNRVRSSYEQYF	TGTGCCAGCAGTAACAGGGTAAGGAGCTCCTACGAGCAGTACTTC
TRBV11-3	TRBJ2-3	TRBD2	.	CASSLAQLAGGFPDTQYF	TGTGCCAGCAGCTTAGCCCAACTAGCGGGGGGGTTCCCAGATACGCAGTATTTT
TRBV4-1	TRBJ2-2	.	.	CASSQDPLANTGELFF	TGCGCCAGCAGCCAAGATCCCCTAGCTAACACCGGGGAGCTGTTTTTT
TRBV19	TRBJ1-2	.	once	CASTSESGGYNYGYTF	TGTGCCAGTACATCGGAGTCCGGGGGTTATAACTATGGCTACACCTTC
TRBV7-8	TRBJ1-2	TRBD1	.	CASSHSTGNYGYTF	TGTGCCAGCAGCCACTCGACAGGGAACTATGGCTACACCTTC